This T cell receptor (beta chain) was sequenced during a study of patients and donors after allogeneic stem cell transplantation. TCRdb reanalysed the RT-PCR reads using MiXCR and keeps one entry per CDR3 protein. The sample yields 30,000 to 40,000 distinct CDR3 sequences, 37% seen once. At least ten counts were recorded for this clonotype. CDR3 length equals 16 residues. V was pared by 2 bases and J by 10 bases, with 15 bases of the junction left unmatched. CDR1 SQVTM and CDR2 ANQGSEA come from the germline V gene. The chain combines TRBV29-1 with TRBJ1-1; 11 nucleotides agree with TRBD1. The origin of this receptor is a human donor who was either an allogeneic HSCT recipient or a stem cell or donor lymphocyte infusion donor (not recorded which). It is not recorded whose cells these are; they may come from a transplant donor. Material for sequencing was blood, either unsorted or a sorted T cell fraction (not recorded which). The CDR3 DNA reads TGCAGCGTTGAAACTTACGGGGACAGGGGGACGTTGGGAGCTTTCTTT. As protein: CSVETYGDRGTLGAFF.